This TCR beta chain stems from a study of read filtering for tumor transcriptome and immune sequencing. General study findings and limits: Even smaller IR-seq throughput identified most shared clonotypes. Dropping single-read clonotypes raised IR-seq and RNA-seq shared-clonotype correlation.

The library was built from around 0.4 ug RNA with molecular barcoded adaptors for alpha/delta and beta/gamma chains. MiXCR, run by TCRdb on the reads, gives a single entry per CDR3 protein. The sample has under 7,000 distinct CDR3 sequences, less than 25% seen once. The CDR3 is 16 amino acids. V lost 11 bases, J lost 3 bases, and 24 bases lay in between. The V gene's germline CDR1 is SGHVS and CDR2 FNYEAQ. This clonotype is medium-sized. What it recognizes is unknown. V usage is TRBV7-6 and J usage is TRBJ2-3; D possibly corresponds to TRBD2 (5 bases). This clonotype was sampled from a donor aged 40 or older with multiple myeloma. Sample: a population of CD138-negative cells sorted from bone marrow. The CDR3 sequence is CAVSGGRVAGTDTQYF. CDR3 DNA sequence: TGTGCCGTTAGTGGTGGGAGAGTGGCGGGTACAGATACGCAGTATTTT.